This is a list of T cell receptor beta chains from one sample in a study of blood T cell repertoires in COVID-19. Profiling relied on immunoSEQ multiplex PCR, and the TCRdb table lists in-frame clones only, not all of them. The data contain just over 300,000 clones, 75% to 90% of them singletons. Sequencing was performed on PBMCs or T cells enriched from blood (not recorded which). The receptors come from a middle-aged woman who had recovered from COVID-19. Both conserved end residues are part of each CDR3. D genes are given only for firm matches. Where a row states a size, it is once, few, many or the class of an expanded clone; other rows omit it.

clone size: -; D gene: -; V gene: TRBV15; J gene: TRBJ2-3; CDR3 protein: CATSRDNPGLPGLIDTQYF; CDR3 DNA: TGTGCCACCAGCAGAGATAACCCCGGGCTTCCTGGACTGATAGATACGCAGTATTTT
clone size: -; D gene: -; V gene: TRBV25-1; J gene: TRBJ2-7; CDR3 protein: CASSEAGLIYEQYF; CDR3 DNA: TGTGCCAGCAGTGAAGCGGGCTTGATTTACGAGCAGTACTTC
clone size: -; D gene: -; V gene: TRBV7-9; J gene: TRBJ2-7; CDR3 protein: CASSAGQSKVYEQYF; CDR3 DNA: TGTGCCAGCAGCGCGGGACAGTCGAAGGTCTACGAGCAGTACTTC
clone size: -; D gene: TRBD1; V gene: TRBV2; J gene: TRBJ2-1; CDR3 protein: CASSSQGTNNEQFF; CDR3 DNA: TGTGCCAGCAGCTCACAGGGGACGAACAATGAGCAGTTCTTC
clone size: -; D gene: TRBD1; V gene: TRBV5-4; J gene: TRBJ2-3; CDR3 protein: CASSLARTPQGVTDTQYF; CDR3 DNA: TGTGCCAGCAGCTTGGCCAGGACACCACAGGGGGTAACAGATACGCAGTATTTT
clone size: -; D gene: -; V gene: TRBV30; J gene: TRBJ1-2; CDR3 protein: CAWSGEYYGYTF; CDR3 DNA: TGTGCCTGGAGTGGGGAGTACTATGGCTACACCTTC
clone size: -; D gene: TRBD1; V gene: TRBV7-2; J gene: TRBJ1-5; CDR3 protein: CASSLEGGRPSNQPQHF; CDR3 DNA: TGTGCCAGCAGCTTAGAAGGGGGCAGGCCGAGCAATCAGCCCCAGCATTTT
clone size: -; D gene: TRBD2; V gene: TRBV24-1; J gene: TRBJ2-1; CDR3 protein: CATSDLAVRESGEQFF; CDR3 DNA: TGTGCCACCAGTGACCTTGCCGTGCGGGAGTCGGGTGAGCAGTTCTTC
clone size: -; D gene: TRBD1; V gene: TRBV27; J gene: TRBJ1-1; CDR3 protein: CASSLIDRGKAFF; CDR3 DNA: TGTGCCAGCAGTTTAATCGACAGGGGGAAGGCTTTCTTT
clone size: few; D gene: -; V gene: TRBV21-1; J gene: TRBJ1-6; CDR3 protein: CASSWGVPYNSPLHF; CDR3 DNA: TGTGCCAGCAGTTGGGGGGTTCCTTATAATTCACCCCTCCACTTT
clone size: -; D gene: TRBD2; V gene: TRBV4-1; J gene: TRBJ2-1; CDR3 protein: CASSRPTLGLADYNEQFF; CDR3 DNA: TGCGCCAGCAGCCGCCCAACTCTGGGACTAGCCGACTACAATGAGCAGTTCTTC
clone size: once; D gene: TRBD1; V gene: TRBV5-4; J gene: TRBJ2-2; CDR3 protein: CASSLGPGQEKTGELFF; CDR3 DNA: TGTGCCAGCAGCTTGGGGCCGGGACAGGAAAAAACCGGGGAGCTGTTTTTT
clone size: -; D gene: -; V gene: TRBV4-3; J gene: TRBJ2-5; CDR3 protein: CASSQGLTGGTQYF; CDR3 DNA: TGCGCCAGCAGCCAAGGATTGACCGGAGGGACCCAGTACTTC
clone size: -; D gene: -; V gene: TRBV25-1; J gene: TRBJ2-2; CDR3 protein: CASSEPDKTGELFF; CDR3 DNA: TGTGCCAGCAGTGAGCCAGACAAAACCGGGGAGCTGTTTTTT
clone size: once; D gene: -; V gene: TRBV7-6; J gene: TRBJ2-2; CDR3 protein: CASSLGASSVHTGELFF; CDR3 DNA: TGTGCCAGCAGCTTAGGGGCCTCTAGCGTACACACCGGGGAGCTGTTTTTT